This is a list of T cell receptor beta chains from one sample in a study of blood T cell repertoires in COVID-19. Some clones are missing from TCRdb's copy, which holds only in-frame ones; the method was immunoSEQ multiplex PCR. The sample has tens of thousands of clones, around 84% seen once. Sequencing input: peripheral blood. The receptors here all came from a woman aged 55-70 years with acute or convalescent COVID-19. Both conserved end residues are part of each CDR3. D genes are given only for firm matches.

j_gene	v_gene	len	d_gene	CDR3aa
TRBJ1-2	TRBV7-3	13	NA	CASSLGQNYGYTF
TRBJ2-2	TRBV30	15	TRBD2	CAWRPAGGMTGELFF
TRBJ2-1	TRBV6-5	14	NA	CASQKGGGYNEQFF
TRBJ2-2	TRBV7-6	14	NA	CASSQGRITGELFF
TRBJ1-1	TRBV10-3	13	NA	CAIRDSRTDEAFF
TRBJ2-2	TRBV7-3	15	NA	CASSLKDAGTGELFF
TRBJ2-5	TRBV4-1	17	NA	CASSPQVEGHGKETQYF
TRBJ1-2	TRBV19	14	TRBD1	CASSIDTTGSGYTF
TRBJ1-1	TRBV7-2	13	NA	CASSLERETEAFF
TRBJ1-1	TRBV2	14	NA	CASSARVLNTEAFF
TRBJ1-2	TRBV19	16	TRBD1	CASSPHRDRVNYGYTF
TRBJ1-1	TRBV6-5	14	NA	CAVPSGEMNTEAFF
TRBJ2-7	TRBV19	15	TRBD1	CASSAVPDRSYEQYF
TRBJ1-4	TRBV24-1	14	NA	CATSDGQVDEKLFF
TRBJ1-6	TRBV5-1	14	NA	CASSLDRYNSPLHF
TRBJ1-1	TRBV6-2/TRBV6-3	15	NA	CASSSLGGIGTEAFF
TRBJ2-1	TRBV5-4	14	NA	CASSLDRSYNEQFF
TRBJ2-3	TRBV5-1	15	TRBD2	CASSLGAGATDTQYF
TRBJ2-7	TRBV4-1	15	NA	CASSQEASGAVEQYF
TRBJ1-6	TRBV27	14	NA	CASMPGSYNSPLHF
TRBJ2-7	TRBV3-1/TRBV3-2	15	NA	CASTTLGAELHEQYF
TRBJ1-1	TRBV3-1/TRBV3-2	15	TRBD1	CASSQIQTGGTEAFF
TRBJ1-1	TRBV4-2	16	NA	CASSPAGGPSDAEAFF
TRBJ1-1	TRBV19	15	TRBD1	CASSTDREGRTEAFF
TRBJ1-5	TRBV7-9	14	NA	CASTPGSSNQPQHF
TRBJ1-3	TRBV3-1/TRBV3-2	16	TRBD1	CASSPSKTGRGNTIYF
TRBJ1-2	TRBV20-1	11	TRBD1	CSALGQDGYTF
TRBJ2-3	TRBV6-5	14	TRBD2	CASSKRGRTDTQYF
TRBJ2-5	TRBV3-1/TRBV3-2	14	TRBD2	CASSALAGVETQYF
TRBJ1-4	TRBV19	14	NA	CASFDPGLPEKLFF
TRBJ2-3	TRBV19	15	TRBD1	CASSDGQGRTDTQYF
TRBJ1-5	TRBV2	15	TRBD1	CASRAGTGGNQPQHF
TRBJ1-3	TRBV19	14	NA	CASSPNQNGNTIYF
TRBJ1-6	TRBV7-3	16	NA	CASSARKGRDPAPLHF
TRBJ2-1	TRBV6-5	15	NA	CASSTMPAPGNEQFF
TRBJ2-1	TRBV19	14	TRBD1	CASSRQGSYNEQFF
TRBJ1-6	TRBV10-3	17	TRBD1	CAISESRPGTGNSPLHF
TRBJ1-5	TRBV6-1	14	NA	CASSETRRGQPQHF
TRBJ1-1	TRBV7-3	15	NA	CASSQKGGENTEAFF
TRBJ2-3	TRBV4-1	15	NA	CASSQDRTGTDTQYF
TRBJ1-5	TRBV4-1	14	NA	CASSQRSTGQPQHF
TRBJ2-7	TRBV27	17	TRBD2	CASPTETSGGPSYEQYF
TRBJ2-1	TRBV5-6	12	NA	CASSLARGSEFF
TRBJ1-4	TRBV19	15	TRBD1	CASRMTGAGSEKLFF
TRBJ2-3	TRBV29-1	15	NA	CSVEDTGTSTDTQYF
TRBJ1-1	TRBV29-1	13	TRBD1	CSGTTGGKTEAFF
TRBJ1-1	TRBV2	14	NA	CASRTTTVNTEAFF
TRBJ2-3	TRBV2	13	TRBD2	CASRRGGTDTQYF
TRBJ2-4	TRBV18	15	TRBD1	CASSPPGQTKNIQYF
TRBJ1-6	TRBV30	14	TRBD1	CAWSGGTGNSPLHF
TRBJ1-1	TRBV6-6	14	NA	CASSSGRGNTEAFF
TRBJ1-3	TRBV20-1	11	NA	CSARSGNTIYF
TRBJ2-3	TRBV19	15	NA	CASSIDSSSTDTQYF
TRBJ2-5	TRBV9	15	TRBD2	CASSVSGGLEETQYF